This TCR beta chain was recovered during a study of cytomegalovirus exposure and HLA in healthy donors. General observations from the study: Most sequenced TCRs were rare (though some public TCRs occurred in many donors).

A remark on this clone: What it binds is not known.

Researchers ran the PCR with 60 Vbeta and 13 Jbeta primers. Sequencing used immunoSEQ multiplex PCR; TCRdb keeps in-frame clones, though not all of them. Of 150,000 to 200,000 clones listed, approximately 80% are singletons. The germline gives CDR1 SGHTS, CDR2 YDEGEE. Trimming took off 5 bases at V and 6 bases at J, with 12 bases between the two ends. CDR3 length: 13 amino acids. Sequencing used PBMCs. V and J are TRBV5-8 and TRBJ1-5, with D possibly TRBD1 on 6 matching bases. This receptor was taken from a man aged 18 to 29 in good health and CMV-seronegative. CDR3 amino acids: CASRNRVSQPQHF. CDR3 DNA: TGTGCCAGCAGAAACAGGGTCAGTCAGCCCCAGCATTTT.